The 26 T cell receptor beta chains below were found in one sample sequenced in a study of shared clonotypes between healthy human individuals. The assay was immunoSEQ multiplex PCR, and TCRdb's table has in-frame clones only and misses some. The sample shows about 2.3 million clones, over 85% of them seen only once. Sequenced: naive CD4+ T cells from PBMCs. The sample's subset: CD45RA+ positively selected. The source of these receptors is a man aged 18 to 29 in good health. Some clones in this sample may be carry-over from other donors' samples.

In its sample, this clone was seen a few times. The chain joins TRBV5-4 to TRBJ1-2; D possibly corresponds to TRBD1 (5 bases). The CDR3 length is 13 residues. V was pared by 3 bases and J by 4 bases, with 10 bases between. Germline CDR1 and CDR2: SGHNT and YYREEE (reference sequence). The CDR3 DNA sequence: TGTGCCAGCAGCTCGACAGATGTCTATGGCTACACCTTC. The encoded protein is CASSSTDVYGYTF.

This chain joins TRBV5-4 and TRBJ2-7; D remains ambiguous. The V end lost 1 base, the J end lost 2 bases, and 7 bases lay between the germline ends. This CDR3 spans 13 amino acids. Looked up from germline, CDR1 is SGHNT and CDR2 is YYREEE (reference sequence). CDR3 sequence reads: CASSLYRTYEQYF. The DNA of the CDR3 is TGTGCCAGCAGCTTGTATAGGACCTACGAGCAGTACTTC.

This clone was detected once. This rearrangement joins TRBV2 to TRBJ2-7; TRBD2 matches at 8 bases. Germline values: CDR1 SNHLY, CDR2 FYNNEI. J lost 12 bases, V lost 5 bases, and 9 bases had no gene match. The CDR3 runs 12 residues. The CDR3 DNA reads as TGTGCCAGCAGTTCAATCGCGGGAGGCCGGTACTTC. Amino acid sequence: CASSSIAGGRYF.

The V and J genes are TRBV9 and TRBJ1-6; D gene uncertain. The V gene lost 6 bases and the J gene lost 9 bases, with 13 bases spanning the gap. Germline V gives CDR1 SGDLS, CDR2 YYNGEE. This CDR3 contains 13 residues. The CDR3, as DNA: TGTGCCAGCACCGAAGACGGGCTTTCACCCCTCCACTTT. Translated, it gives CASTEDGLSPLHF.

The chain joins TRBV27 to TRBJ2-4; 15 positions agree with TRBD2. Germline trimming cut 2 bases from V and 7 bases from J; bases unmatched to any gene: 12. The CDR3 spans 19 residues. Germline CDR1 and CDR2: MNHEY and SMNVEV (reference sequence). The CDR3 DNA follows: TGTGCCAGCAGTTTAACCCTCGGACTAGCGGGAGGGCCTGAGAACATTCAGTACTTC. This translates into CASSLTLGLAGGPENIQYF.

This sequence joins TRBV2 and TRBJ2-1; 11 positions match TRBD2. The CDR3 is 16 amino acids. Germline-derived CDR1 and CDR2 are SNHLY and FYNNEI. With 6 bases clipped from V and 2 bases from J, the junction kept 6 bases outside the gene matches. CDR3 nucleotide sequence: TGTGCCAGCAGGGAGACTAGCGGGACCCCCTACAATGAGCAGTTCTTC. Amino acid sequence: CASRETSGTPYNEQFF.

The chain recombines TRBV7-8 with TRBJ1-2; the match to TRBD1 covers 7 bases. With V trimmed by 3 bases and J by 4 bases, 2 bases remained unmatched. Germline CDR1 reads SGHVS; CDR2 reads FQNEAQ. The CDR3 runs 13 residues. CDR3 coding DNA: TGTGCCAGCAGCTTGGCAGGGGGCTATGGCTACACCTTC. Amino acid sequence: CASSLAGGYGYTF.

The chain employs TRBV2 and TRBJ1-6; D may be TRBD1 (5 bases). V was cut by 3 bases and J by 1 base, with 7 bases left in between. The CDR3 spans 15 residues. The germline gives CDR1 SNHLY, CDR2 FYNNEI. CDR3 in DNA: TGTGCCAGCAGTGAGAGGGGTTCCTATAATTCACCCCTCCACTTT. Its translation is CASSERGSYNSPLHF. The full variable domain, its missing parts supplied by reference TRBV2 and TRBJ1-6, is EPEVTQTPSHQVTQMGQEVILRCVPISNHLYFYWYRQILGQKVEFLVSFYNNEISEKSEIFDDQFSVERPDGSNFTLKIRSTKLEDSAMYFCASSERGSYNSPLHFGNGTRLTVT.

This sequence joins TRBV19 and TRBJ1-1; D not certain. Trimming left V 1 base short and J 5 bases short, with 11 bases between. This CDR3 region has 14 residues. Germline-derived CDR1 and CDR2 are LNHDA and SQIVND (reference sequence). Here the CDR3 reads CASSIGFEGTEAFF. CDR3 DNA sequence: TGTGCCAGTAGTATAGGTTTCGAGGGTACTGAAGCTTTCTTT.

Regarding this clone: This sample also contains other DNA sequences that code for the same CDR3. The rearrangement uses TRBV5-1 and TRBJ2-2, with D tentatively TRBD1 or TRBD2 (5 bases each). CDR3 size: 14 residues. Trimming shortened V by 4 bases and J by 1 base, and 8 bases separated the two germline ends. Germline CDR1 SGHRS, CDR2 YFSETQ. In DNA form, the CDR3 reads TGCGCCAGCAGCCGGGACGGGAACACCGGGGAGCTGTTTTTT. Translating it yields CASSRDGNTGELFF.

About this clone: Different DNA sequences within this sample yield the same CDR3. This chain joins TRBV7-2 and TRBJ2-1, with D unclear. CDR3 length: 13 residues. V was trimmed by 1 base and J by 4 bases, leaving 5 bases between them. Looked up from germline, CDR1 is SGHTA and CDR2 is FQGNSA. The CDR3, as DNA: TGTGCCAGCAGCTTAGAGAGTTACAATGAGCAGTTCTTC. Translating it yields CASSLESYNEQFF.

The chain links TRBV5-1 to TRBJ1-3; D not certain. The V and J ends lost 0 bases and 8 bases respectively, with 15 bases between them. Germline CDR1 and CDR2: SGHRS and YFSETQ. The CDR3 covers 15 residues. The CDR3 sequence is CASSLGRQVADTIYF. Here the CDR3 DNA reads TGCGCCAGCAGCTTGGGTCGCCAGGTTGCGGACACCATATATTTT. Full variable domain (outside the CDR3, taken from reference TRBV5-1 and TRBJ1-3): KAGVTQTPRYLIKTRGQQVTLSCSPISGHRSVSWYQQTPGQGLQFLFEYFSETQRNKGNFPGRFSGRQFSNSRSEMNVSTLELGDSALYLCASSLGRQVADTIYFGEGSWLTVV.

A remark on this clone: This specimen includes other DNA sequences encoding the same CDR3. V and J are TRBV28 and TRBJ1-5; D is unresolved. The CDR3 loop spans 11 amino acids. V was shortened by 4 bases and J by 5 bases, with 3 bases between the two germline ends. Germline lookup yields CDR1 MDHEN and CDR2 SYDVKM. DNA for the CDR3: TGTGCCAGCAGTTCCGATCAGCCCCAGCATTTT. Translating it yields CASSSDQPQHF.

The J gene is TRBJ2-1, the V gene TRBV7-3; 7 bases fit TRBD2. CDR1 SGHTA and CDR2 FQGTGA come from the germline V gene. The J segment lost 3 bases and the V segment lost 2 bases, leaving 4 bases of the junction unmatched. This CDR3 has 15 amino acids. Here the CDR3 reads CASSLQPSGYNEQFF. In DNA, the CDR3 is TGTGCCAGCAGCTTACAACCTAGCGGCTACAATGAGCAGTTCTTC.

The chain combines TRBV18 with TRBJ2-1; perhaps TRBD2 as D (6 bases). This CDR3 comprises 14 residues. Germline lookup yields CDR1 KGHSH and CDR2 LQKENI. V was clipped by 4 bases and J by 9 bases, with 16 bases between them. The CDR3 bases are TGTGCCAGCTCACTGCTATTGGGGGGTGGTGAGCAGTTCTTC. This codes for CASSLLLGGGEQFF.

CDR3 in amino acids: CASSFELINYGYTF. In DNA form, the CDR3 reads TGTGCCAGCAGCTTTGAGCTGATAAACTATGGCTACACCTTC. J is TRBJ1-2 and V is TRBV5-4; D is undetermined. With 2 bases removed from V and 2 bases from J, the gap between germline ends came to 10 bases. CDR3 length: 14 residues. CDR1 and CDR2 (germline): SGHNT, YYREEE (reference sequence).

The chain recombines TRBV28 with TRBJ1-2; D is undetermined. The length of the CDR3 is 15 residues. CDR1 and CDR2 (germline): MDHEN, SYDVKM. V was shortened by 3 bases and J by 0 bases, with 11 bases between the two germline ends. CDR3 coding DNA: TGTGCCAGCAGTTTGAATACAAGGGCTAACTATGGCTACACCTTC. This encodes CASSLNTRANYGYTF.

The genes are TRBV5-1 and TRBJ1-4; D is unresolved. The V end was cut by 8 bases, the J end by 8 bases, with 10 bases between. Looked up from germline, CDR1 is SGHRS and CDR2 is YFSETQ. CDR3 size: 11 residues. The CDR3 DNA reads as TGCGCCAGTAGGGAGGCGGAAAAACTGTTTTTT. This translates into CASREAEKLFF.

This clone was counted only a few times. The chain carries TRBV19 and TRBJ1-5; unclear D gene. The CDR3 runs 12 residues. V lost 3 bases and J 5 bases, leaving 5 bases between the germline ends. CDR1 and CDR2 (germline): LNHDA, SQIVND (reference sequence). The CDR3: CASSILHQPQHF. Written as DNA, the CDR3 is TGTGCCAGTAGTATTTTACATCAGCCCCAGCATTTT.

The chain uses TRBV6-1 and TRBJ1-3; D gene ambiguous. CDR1 MNHNS and CDR2 SASEGT come from the germline V gene. The length of the CDR3 is 15 residues. V was shortened by 4 bases and J by 0 bases, with 10 bases between the two germline ends. As DNA, the CDR3 is TGTGCCAGCAGTGCAAGACGGGACTCTGGAAACACCATATATTTT. As protein: CASSARRDSGNTIYF.

This sequence joins TRBV27 and TRBJ1-2, with D unresolved. Germline V CDR1 and CDR2: MNHEY, SMNVEV (reference sequence). V was trimmed by 3 bases and J by 5 bases, leaving 10 bases between them. The CDR3 length is 13 residues. CDR3 residues: CASSFRGWYGYTF. In DNA form, the CDR3 reads TGTGCCAGCAGTTTTCGGGGTTGGTATGGCTACACCTTC.

J is TRBJ1-2 and V is TRBV28; D perhaps matches TRBD1 (5 bases). The CDR3 extends over 12 amino acids. V shed 4 bases and J shed 5 bases, with 8 bases lying between them. Per germline, CDR1 MDHEN and CDR2 SYDVKM. CDR3 in amino acids: CASSWGLYGYTF. CDR3 DNA sequence: TGTGCCAGCAGTTGGGGCCTATATGGCTACACCTTC.

This clone was detected a few times. V usage is TRBV9 and J usage is TRBJ1-1; the D gene is possibly TRBD1 (6 bases). The CDR3 covers 15 residues. The V and J ends lost 2 bases and 0 bases respectively, with 11 bases between them. Germline CDR1 and CDR2: SGDLS and YYNGEE. CDR3 DNA: TGTGCCAGCAGCGTCGGGGGCTTACTGAACACTGAAGCTTTCTTT. Its translation is CASSVGGLLNTEAFF. The full variable domain, completed using reference TRBV9 and TRBJ1-1, is DSGVTQTPKHLITATGQRVTLRCSPRSGDLSVYWYQQSLDQGLQFLIQYYNGEERAKGNILERFSAQQFPDLHSELNLSSLELGDSALYFCASSVGGLLNTEAFFGQGTRLTVV.

The chain recombines TRBV19 with TRBJ1-2; D gene ambiguous. Between the trimmed V and J ends, which lost 5 bases and 6 bases, there was a span of 16 bases. CDR1 is LNHDA and CDR2 is SQIVND in the germline V gene (reference sequence). CDR3 length: 14 residues. CDR3 amino acids: CASSVDTQAHGYTF. CDR3 coding DNA: TGTGCCAGTAGTGTTGACACCCAAGCCCATGGCTACACCTTC.

The V gene is TRBV5-1, the J gene TRBJ1-1, with 9 bases fitting TRBD1. After removal of 9 bases from V and 2 bases from J, the junction contained 5 bases not matched to a gene. The CDR3 length is 13 residues. From germline, CDR1 is SGHRS and CDR2 YFSETQ. The CDR3 reads CATRQGVNTEAFF. The CDR3 DNA is TGCGCCACCAGACAGGGGGTCAACACTGAAGCTTTCTTT. The full variable domain, rest sourced from reference TRBV5-1 and TRBJ1-1, is KAGVTQTPRYLIKTRGQQVTLSCSPISGHRSVSWYQQTPGQGLQFLFEYFSETQRNKGNFPGRFSGRQFSNSRSEMNVSTLELGDSALYLCATRQGVNTEAFFGQGTRLTVV.

J is TRBJ2-7 and V is TRBV7-9; the D gene is possibly TRBD2 (6 bases). Looked up from germline, CDR1 is SEHNR and CDR2 is FQNEAQ (reference sequence). The CDR3 consists of 13 residues. V lost 3 bases to trimming and J lost 9 bases, with 15 bases between them. This CDR3 is CASSFTGLSTQYF. The CDR3 DNA sequence: TGTGCCAGCAGCTTTACAGGACTATCTACGCAGTACTTC.